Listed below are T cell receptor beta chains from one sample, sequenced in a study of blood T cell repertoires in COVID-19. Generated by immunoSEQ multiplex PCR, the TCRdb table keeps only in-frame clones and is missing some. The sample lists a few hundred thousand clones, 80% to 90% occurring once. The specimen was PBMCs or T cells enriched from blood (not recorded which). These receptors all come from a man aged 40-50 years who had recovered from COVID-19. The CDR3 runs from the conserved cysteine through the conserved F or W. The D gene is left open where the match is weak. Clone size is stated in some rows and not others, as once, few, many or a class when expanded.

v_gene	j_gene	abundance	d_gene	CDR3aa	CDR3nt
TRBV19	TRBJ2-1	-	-	CASSLDEVPATNEQFF	TGTGCCAGTAGTTTGGATGAGGTCCCCGCGACCAATGAGCAGTTCTTC
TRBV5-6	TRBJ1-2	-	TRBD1	CASSYGQGISGYTF	TGTGCCAGCAGCTACGGACAGGGTATTTCTGGCTACACCTTC
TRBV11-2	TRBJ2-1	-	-	CASSLGPASEYNEQFF	TGTGCCAGCAGCTTGGGCCCGGCTAGCGAATACAATGAGCAGTTCTTC
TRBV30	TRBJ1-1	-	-	CAFGRAKNEAFF	TGTGCCTTTGGGAGGGCGAAGAATGAAGCTTTCTTT
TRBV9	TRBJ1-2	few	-	CASSEQEGANYGYTF	TGTGCCAGCAGCGAGCAAGAAGGGGCTAACTATGGCTACACCTTC
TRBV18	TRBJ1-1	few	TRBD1	CASSPRQGRGISTEAFF	TGTGCCAGCTCACCTAGACAGGGGAGAGGGATAAGCACTGAAGCTTTCTTT
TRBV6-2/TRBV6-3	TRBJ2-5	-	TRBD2	CASSWSGGRTQETQYF	TGTGCCAGCAGTTGGTCGGGAGGACGGACCCAAGAGACCCAGTACTTC
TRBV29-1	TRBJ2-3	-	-	CSVEEGVRNTDTQYF	TGCAGCGTTGAAGAAGGGGTCAGAAACACAGATACGCAGTATTTT
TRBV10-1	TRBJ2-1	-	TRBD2	CASSDWELAGPNEQFF	TGCGCCAGCAGTGATTGGGAACTAGCGGGACCCAATGAGCAGTTCTTC
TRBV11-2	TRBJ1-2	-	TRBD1	CASSHRDRPPAHTF	TGTGCCAGCAGCCACCGGGACAGGCCGCCAGCCCACACCTTC
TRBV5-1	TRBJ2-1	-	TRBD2	CASSLDLAGKYNEQFF	TGCGCCAGCAGCTTGGATCTAGCGGGGAAGTACAATGAGCAGTTCTTC
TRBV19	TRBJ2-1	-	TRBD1	CASSIGTGPTYNEQFF	TGTGCCAGTAGTATAGGGACAGGGCCGACCTACAATGAGCAGTTCTTC
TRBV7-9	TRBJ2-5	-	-	CASSSDRKETQYF	TGTGCCAGCAGCTCTGACAGAAAAGAGACCCAGTACTTC
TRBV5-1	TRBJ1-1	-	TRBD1	CASSSTGTGGRGTEAFF	TGCGCCAGCAGCTCAACCGGGACAGGGGGTAGGGGTACTGAAGCTTTCTTT
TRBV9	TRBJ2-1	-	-	CASSLRGWLNGEQFF	TGTGCCAGCAGCCTGAGAGGATGGTTAAACGGTGAGCAGTTCTTC
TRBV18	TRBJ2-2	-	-	CASSPPPQRNTGELFF	TGTGCCAGCTCACCACCGCCTCAGCGGAACACCGGGGAGCTGTTTTTT
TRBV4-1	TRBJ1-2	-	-	CASSQVLQERYGYTF	TGCGCCAGCAGCCAGGTTTTACAGGAGCGCTATGGCTACACCTTC
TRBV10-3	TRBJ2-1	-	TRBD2	CAISEPVGLAGEGSSYNEQFF	TGTGCCATCAGTGAGCCCGTAGGACTAGCGGGAGAGGGGAGCTCCTACAATGAGCAGTTCTTC
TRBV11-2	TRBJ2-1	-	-	CASSPLNEQFF	TGTGCCAGCAGCCCCCTAAATGAGCAGTTCTTC
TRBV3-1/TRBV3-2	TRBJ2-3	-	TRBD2	CASSEAGGATQYF	TGTGCCAGCAGTGAAGCGGGGGGGGCTACGCAGTATTTT
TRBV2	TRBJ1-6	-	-	CASRSDSSYNSPLHF	TGTGCCAGCAGGTCGGACAGCTCCTATAATTCACCCCTCCACTTT
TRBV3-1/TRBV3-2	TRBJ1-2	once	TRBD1	CASSQRTGTTF	TGTGCCAGCAGCCAGAGGACAGGGACTACCTTC
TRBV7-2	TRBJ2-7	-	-	CASSETLSSYEQYF	TGTGCCAGCAGCGAAACCCTGAGCTCCTACGAGCAGTACTTC
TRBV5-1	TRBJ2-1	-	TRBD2	CASSALAGGLGYNEQFF	TGCGCCAGCAGCGCACTAGCGGGAGGGCTGGGGTACAATGAGCAGTTCTTC
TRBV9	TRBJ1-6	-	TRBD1	CASSGTGAFSPLHF	TGTGCCAGCAGCGGGACAGGGGCCTTTTCACCCCTCCACTTT
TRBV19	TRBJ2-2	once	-	CASSGTRASPELFF	TGTGCCAGTAGCGGGACAAGGGCCTCTCCGGAGCTGTTTTTT
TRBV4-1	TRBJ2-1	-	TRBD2	CASSQDEIGLADVDEQFF	TGCGCCAGCAGCCAAGATGAGATAGGACTAGCTGATGTCGATGAGCAGTTCTTC
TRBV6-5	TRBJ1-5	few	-	CASSRQVGRGPQHF	TGTGCCAGCAGTCGCCAGGTGGGCCGGGGGCCCCAGCATTTT
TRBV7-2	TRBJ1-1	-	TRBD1	CASSLGFGTGTTEAFF	TGTGCCAGCAGCTTAGGATTCGGGACAGGGACCACTGAAGCTTTCTTT
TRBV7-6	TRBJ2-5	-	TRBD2	CASSFSLAGRQETQYF	TGTGCCAGCAGCTTTAGTCTAGCGGGGCGGCAAGAGACCCAGTACTTC
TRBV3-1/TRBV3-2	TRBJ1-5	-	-	CASSQADSYSNQPQHF	TGTGCCAGCAGCCAAGCGGACAGTTATAGCAATCAGCCCCAGCATTTT
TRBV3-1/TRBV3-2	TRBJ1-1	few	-	CASSHAVINTEAFF	TGTGCCAGCAGCCACGCAGTTATTAACACTGAAGCTTTCTTT
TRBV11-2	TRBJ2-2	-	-	CASSLAPSNTGELFF	TGTGCCAGCAGCTTGGCCCCCTCGAACACCGGGGAGCTGTTTTTT
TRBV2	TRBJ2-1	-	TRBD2	CASTPRLAGSYNEQFF	TGTGCCAGCACCCCGAGACTAGCGGGATCCTACAATGAGCAGTTCTTC
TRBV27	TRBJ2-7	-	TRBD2	CASSITSGSYEQYF	TGTGCCAGCAGTATTACTAGCGGGAGCTACGAGCAGTACTTC
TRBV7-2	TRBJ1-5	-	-	CASSLLIHQPQHF	TGTGCCAGCAGCTTATTAATCCATCAGCCCCAGCATTTT
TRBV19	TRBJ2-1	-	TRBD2	CASSIFGRAEQFF	TGTGCCAGTAGTATATTCGGGAGGGCCGAACAGTTCTTC
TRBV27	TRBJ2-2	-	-	CASSLKGHPAGELFF	TGTGCCAGCAGTTTAAAGGGACATCCCGCCGGGGAGCTGTTTTTT
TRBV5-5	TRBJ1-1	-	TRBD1	CASSLGWDRGMNTEAFF	TGTGCCAGCAGCTTGGGGTGGGACAGGGGGATGAACACTGAAGCTTTCTTT
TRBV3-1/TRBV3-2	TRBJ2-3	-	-	CASSPTGTSTDTQYF	TGTGCCAGCAGCCCAACCGGGACTAGCACAGATACGCAGTATTTT
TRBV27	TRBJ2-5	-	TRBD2	CASSLSIGTKETQYF	TGTGCCAGCAGTTTATCGATTGGGACTAAAGAGACCCAGTACTTC
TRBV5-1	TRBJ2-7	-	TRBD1	CASSSPDRGYYEQYF	TGCGCCAGCTCTTCACCTGACAGGGGATACTACGAGCAGTACTTC
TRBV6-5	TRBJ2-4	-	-	CASSYRGLAKNIQYF	TGTGCCAGCAGTTACCGGGGGTTAGCCAAAAACATTCAGTACTTC
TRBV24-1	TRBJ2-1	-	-	CATSDAGQSYNEQFF	TGTGCCACCAGTGACGCTGGACAGTCCTACAATGAGCAGTTCTTC
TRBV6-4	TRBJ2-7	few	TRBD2	CASSDSLAGGRGEQYF	TGTGCCAGCAGTGACTCACTAGCGGGAGGGCGGGGCGAGCAGTACTTC
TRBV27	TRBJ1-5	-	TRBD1	CASGGTAYSNQPQHF	TGTGCCAGCGGGGGGACAGCTTATAGCAATCAGCCCCAGCATTTT
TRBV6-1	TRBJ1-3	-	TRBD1	CASSVNGQGGGNTIYF	TGTGCCAGCAGTGTTAACGGACAGGGGGGTGGAAACACCATATATTTT
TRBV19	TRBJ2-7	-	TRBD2	CASSRLAGEIYEQYF	TGTGCCAGTAGTAGACTAGCGGGAGAAATCTACGAGCAGTACTTC
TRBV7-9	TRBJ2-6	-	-	CASSYSRGPSSGANVLTF	TGTGCCAGCAGCTATTCCAGGGGCCCAAGCTCTGGGGCCAACGTCCTGACTTTC
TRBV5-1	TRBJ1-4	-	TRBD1	CASSRQGTDNEKLFF	TGCGCCAGCAGCAGACAGGGAACCGATAATGAAAAACTGTTTTTT
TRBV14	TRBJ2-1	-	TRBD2	CASSQDIGVAGRSEQFF	TGTGCCAGCAGCCAAGATATCGGGGTAGCGGGGCGCTCTGAGCAGTTCTTC
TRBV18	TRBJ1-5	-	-	CASSPLAVIKSNQPQHF	TGTGCCAGCTCACCATTGGCTGTAATCAAGAGCAATCAGCCCCAGCATTTT
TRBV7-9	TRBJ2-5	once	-	CASSLSGAGTQYF	TGTGCCAGCAGCTTGAGTGGGGCAGGGACCCAGTACTTC